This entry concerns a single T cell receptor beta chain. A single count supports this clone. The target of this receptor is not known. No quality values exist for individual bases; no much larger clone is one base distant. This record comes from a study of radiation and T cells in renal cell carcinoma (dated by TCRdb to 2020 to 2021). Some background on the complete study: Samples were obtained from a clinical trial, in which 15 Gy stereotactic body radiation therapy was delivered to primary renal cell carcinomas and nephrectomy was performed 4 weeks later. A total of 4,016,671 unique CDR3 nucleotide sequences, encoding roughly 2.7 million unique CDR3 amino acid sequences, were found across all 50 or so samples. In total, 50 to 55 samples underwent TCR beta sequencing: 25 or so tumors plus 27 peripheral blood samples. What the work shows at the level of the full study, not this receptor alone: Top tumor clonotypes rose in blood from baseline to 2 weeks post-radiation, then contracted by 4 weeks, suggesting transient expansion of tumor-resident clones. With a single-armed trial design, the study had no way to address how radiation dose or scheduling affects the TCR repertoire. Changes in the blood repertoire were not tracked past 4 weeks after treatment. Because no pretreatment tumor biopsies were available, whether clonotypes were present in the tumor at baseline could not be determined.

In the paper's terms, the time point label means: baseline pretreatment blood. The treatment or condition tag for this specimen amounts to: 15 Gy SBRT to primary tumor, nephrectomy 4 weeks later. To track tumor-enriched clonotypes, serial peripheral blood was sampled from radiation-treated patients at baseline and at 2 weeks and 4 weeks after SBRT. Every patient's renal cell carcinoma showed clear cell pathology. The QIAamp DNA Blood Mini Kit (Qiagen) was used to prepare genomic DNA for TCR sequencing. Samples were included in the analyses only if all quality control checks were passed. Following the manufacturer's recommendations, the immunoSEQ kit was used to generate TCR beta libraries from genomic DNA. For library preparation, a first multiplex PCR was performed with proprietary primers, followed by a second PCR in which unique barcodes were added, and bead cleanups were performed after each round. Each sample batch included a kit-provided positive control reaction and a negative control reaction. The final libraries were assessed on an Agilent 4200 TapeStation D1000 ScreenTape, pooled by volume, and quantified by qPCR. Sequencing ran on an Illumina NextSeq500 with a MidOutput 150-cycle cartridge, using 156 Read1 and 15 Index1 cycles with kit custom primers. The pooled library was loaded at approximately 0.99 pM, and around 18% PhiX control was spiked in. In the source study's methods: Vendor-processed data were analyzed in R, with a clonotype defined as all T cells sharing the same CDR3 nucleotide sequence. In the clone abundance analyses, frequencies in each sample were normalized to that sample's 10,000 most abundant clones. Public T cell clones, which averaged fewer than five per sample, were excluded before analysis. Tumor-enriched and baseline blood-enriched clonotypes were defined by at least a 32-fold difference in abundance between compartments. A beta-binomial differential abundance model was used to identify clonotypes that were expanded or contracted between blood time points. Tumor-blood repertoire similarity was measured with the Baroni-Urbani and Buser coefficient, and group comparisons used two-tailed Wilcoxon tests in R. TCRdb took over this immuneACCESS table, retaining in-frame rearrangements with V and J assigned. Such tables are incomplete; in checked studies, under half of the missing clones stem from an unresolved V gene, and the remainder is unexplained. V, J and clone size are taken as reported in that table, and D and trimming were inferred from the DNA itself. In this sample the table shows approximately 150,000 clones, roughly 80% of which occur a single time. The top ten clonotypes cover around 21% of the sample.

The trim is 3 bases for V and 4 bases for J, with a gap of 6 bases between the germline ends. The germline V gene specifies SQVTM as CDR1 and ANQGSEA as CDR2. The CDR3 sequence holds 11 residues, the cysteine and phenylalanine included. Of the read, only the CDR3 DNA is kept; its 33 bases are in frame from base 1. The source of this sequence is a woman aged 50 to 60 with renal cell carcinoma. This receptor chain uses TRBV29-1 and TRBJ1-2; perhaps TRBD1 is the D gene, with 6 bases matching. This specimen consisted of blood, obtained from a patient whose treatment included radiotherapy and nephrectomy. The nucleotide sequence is TGCAGCGTTGACAGGGGCTATGGCTACACCTTC. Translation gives CSVDRGYGYTF.